This T cell receptor beta chain originates from a study of CD8+CD57+ T cells in acquired aplastic anemia. Germline lookup yields CDR1 SNHLY and CDR2 FYNNEI. V was trimmed by 6 bases and J by 6 bases, leaving 18 bases between them. This CDR3 is built from 14 residues. For CDR3 and TCR beta VDJ profiling, genomic DNA was the template used. TCRdb passed the reads through MiXCR, listing each CDR3 protein once. In the table there are under 350,000 distinct CDR3 sequences, 55% to 60% of which are singletons. The sample holds a few counts of this clonotype. This TCR was sampled from a human donor with severe aplastic anemia or a healthy control (not recorded which). The chain uses TRBV2 and TRBJ2-7; TRBD2 is a possible D gene (6 bases). Sequencing was performed on sorted CD4+, CD8+, or CD8+CD57+ T cells (not recorded which) from PBMCs. Here the CDR3 reads CASSLRLDYSEQYF. In DNA form, the CDR3 reads TGTGCCAGCAGCCTGCGACTGGACTATTCCGAGCAGTACTTC.